A selection of T cell receptor beta chains follows, all from one sample in a study of blood T cell repertoires in COVID-19. Generated by immunoSEQ multiplex PCR, the TCRdb table keeps only in-frame clones and is missing some. Among more than 85,000 clones, more than 85% were seen once, and the ten largest hold about 4%. Sequencing was done on a sample of peripheral blood. The receptors derive from a man younger than 35 with acute or convalescent COVID-19. Both conserved end residues are part of each CDR3. The listing skips clone size in some rows; elsewhere it reads once, few, many or a size class.

clone_size: .; v_call: TRBV3-1/TRBV3-2; cdr3_aa: CASSHLEERRLAGYGYTF
clone_size: .; v_call: TRBV19; cdr3_aa: CASSILIGTGRFQTDGYTF
clone_size: .; v_call: TRBV19; cdr3_aa: CASTLQNFNYGYTF
clone_size: .; v_call: TRBV4-2; cdr3_aa: CASSQYLPRQAQSSYEQYF
clone_size: .; v_call: TRBV7-6; cdr3_aa: CASTTAPYNEQFF
clone_size: .; v_call: TRBV19; cdr3_aa: CASIGINTEAFF
clone_size: .; v_call: TRBV5-1; cdr3_aa: CASSPPRGGSTDTQYF
clone_size: .; v_call: TRBV6-5; cdr3_aa: CASSQGAFYEQYF
clone_size: .; v_call: TRBV18; cdr3_aa: CASSPSRGQTEAFF
clone_size: .; v_call: TRBV30; cdr3_aa: CAWRASSNYGYTF
clone_size: .; v_call: TRBV19; cdr3_aa: CASSIVQDQPQHF
clone_size: .; v_call: TRBV27; cdr3_aa: CASSLRQANYEQYF
clone_size: .; v_call: TRBV6-5; cdr3_aa: CATEIPGNQPQHF
clone_size: .; v_call: TRBV5-8; cdr3_aa: CASSPGQGPNQPQHF
clone_size: .; v_call: TRBV7-9; cdr3_aa: CASSLGRTSYEQYF
clone_size: .; v_call: TRBV24-1; cdr3_aa: CATSGPTTGDGTQYF
clone_size: .; v_call: TRBV10-2; cdr3_aa: CASSRTGTNTEAFF
clone_size: .; v_call: TRBV6-5; cdr3_aa: CAREALRPTDTQYF
clone_size: .; v_call: TRBV5-4; cdr3_aa: CASSHPGQASNYGYTF
clone_size: .; v_call: TRBV6-5; cdr3_aa: CASSRTTQGNTEAFF
clone_size: once; v_call: TRBV5-1; cdr3_aa: CASSLGQGRGMNTEAFF
clone_size: few; v_call: TRBV10-3; cdr3_aa: CAIRTPGQEGYGYTF
clone_size: .; v_call: TRBV19; cdr3_aa: CASHASGQPQHF
clone_size: once; v_call: TRBV6-5; cdr3_aa: CASQGETYEQYF
clone_size: .; v_call: TRBV25-1; cdr3_aa: CASSEGRGRGYGYTF
clone_size: .; v_call: TRBV18; cdr3_aa: CASSPRSWQINQPQHF
clone_size: .; v_call: TRBV7-9; cdr3_aa: CASSATGNRNSPLHF
clone_size: .; v_call: TRBV12-3/TRBV12-4; cdr3_aa: CASSWAGTGELFF
clone_size: .; v_call: TRBV27; cdr3_aa: CASSLRRAGYNEQFF
clone_size: .; v_call: TRBV9; cdr3_aa: CASSGGLAGYQETQYF
clone_size: once; v_call: TRBV7-8; cdr3_aa: CASSLAGRNFYNSPLHF
clone_size: .; v_call: TRBV10-3; cdr3_aa: CAISAPGQTLGAFF
clone_size: .; v_call: TRBV19; cdr3_aa: CASSRDRTYEQYF
clone_size: .; v_call: TRBV5-1; cdr3_aa: CASSPERAGTGVETEAFF
clone_size: .; v_call: TRBV27; cdr3_aa: CASSSGQDYNEQFF
clone_size: .; v_call: TRBV6-1; cdr3_aa: CASSEIGRASFHTIYF
clone_size: .; v_call: TRBV5-4; cdr3_aa: CASSQPGFPYEQYF
clone_size: .; v_call: TRBV12-3/TRBV12-4; cdr3_aa: CASSLKGGQKAFF
clone_size: .; v_call: TRBV6-2/TRBV6-3; cdr3_aa: CASSYGPQGKKRSNTEAFF
clone_size: .; v_call: TRBV14; cdr3_aa: CASSQGGHHYGYTF
clone_size: .; v_call: TRBV5-1; cdr3_aa: CASSLAWQGGTDTQYF
clone_size: .; v_call: TRBV5-8; cdr3_aa: CASSLKTGGRWDTQYF
clone_size: .; v_call: TRBV4-1; cdr3_aa: CASSHHTTGVNTEAFF
clone_size: .; v_call: TRBV20-1; cdr3_aa: CSASPGGRGTDTQYF
clone_size: .; v_call: TRBV2; cdr3_aa: CASVIYYGYTF
clone_size: .; v_call: TRBV6-5; cdr3_aa: CASSRQGTDEAFF
clone_size: .; v_call: TRBV14; cdr3_aa: CASSQAGTSFSYEQYF
clone_size: .; v_call: TRBV11-2; cdr3_aa: CASSLMGVNGYTF
clone_size: .; v_call: TRBV5-1; cdr3_aa: CASSWVTGSGTEAFF
clone_size: .; v_call: TRBV30; cdr3_aa: CASKVSGGNQPQHF
clone_size: few; v_call: TRBV6-1; cdr3_aa: CASSEGQGADTQYF
clone_size: .; v_call: TRBV29-1; cdr3_aa: CSVEAHRGDITGELFF
clone_size: .; v_call: TRBV27; cdr3_aa: CASLGQGYDTQYF